The entry below gives a single T cell receptor (beta chain) sequence along with its context. The data were taken from a study of blood T cell repertoires in COVID-19. In the authors' workflow: Amplification with reference gene primers provided the estimates of nucleated cell counts. TCRdb's table, derived via immunoSEQ multiplex PCR, lists solely in-frame clones and lacks some. For V, J and clone size, that table is used; D and trimming come from the DNA. The sample consists of about 260,000 clones, about 90% of them appearing once. Germline V gene lookup returns CDR1 SEHNR and CDR2 FQNEAQ (reference sequence). The CDR3 runs 14 residues. Unmatched junction bases numbered 4, after V lost 1 base and J lost 10 bases.

This sequence joins TRBV7-9 and TRBJ1-6; 7 bases are a match to TRBD1. This clonotype was sampled from a woman aged 45 to 65 with acute or convalescent COVID-19. Material: peripheral blood. The CDR3 loop is CASSLGQGGSPLHF. The CDR3 DNA is TGTGCCAGCAGCTTAGGACAGGGTGGCTCACCCCTCCACTTT.